Detailed here is one T cell receptor beta chain. Its antigen is unidentified. The sample comes from a study of T cell responses to AZD1222 COVID-19 vaccine. General observations from the study: Baseline testing showed seropositivity in only 5 or 6 AZD1222 recipients.

The length of the CDR3 is 14 residues. V was pared by 0 bases and J by 2 bases, with 0 bases of the junction left unmatched. Germline V gene data show CDR1 as SGHRS and CDR2 as YFSETQ. Some clones are missing from TCRdb's copy, which holds only in-frame ones; the method was immunoSEQ multiplex PCR. This table has more than 95,000 clones, about 90% appearing once. This TCR was sampled from an adult in good health. The sequencing used peripheral blood, collected on day 0 of AZD1222 vaccination. The chain links TRBV5-1 to TRBJ2-3; 7 bases align to TRBD1. The CDR3 is CASSLEGATDTQYF. The CDR3 DNA is TGCGCCAGCAGCTTGGAGGGGGCCACAGATACGCAGTATTTT.